Here is one T cell receptor (beta chain) with its context. Its antigen is unknown. Base quality data are lacking; no much larger clone is found one base away. The immunoSEQ Assay, a bias-controlled multiplex PCR, was used to amplify TCRbeta CDR3 regions from genomic DNA. The authors' analysis ran thus. The number of nucleated cells in each sample was estimated from the amplification of reference gene primers within the assay. To quantify the absolute abundance of each unique TCRbeta CDR3 rearrangement, sequence reads were collapsed and filtered. For each sample, productive Simpson clonality was calculated by taking the square root of Simpson's diversity index across productive rearrangements. TCRdb carries this immuneACCESS record with in-frame sequences only. Its versions omit some clonotypes, under half of them owing to an unresolved V gene in the studies checked, with the rest unexplained. The DNA was the basis for D and trimming; V, J and clone size are from that table. The sample has around 60,000 clones on record, roughly 79% of them singletons. Approximately 30% of the sample goes to the ten largest clones.

This specimen comes from a study of blood T cell repertoires in COVID-19 (dated by TCRdb to 2018 to 2021). With regard to the full study: Samples from collaborators originated in the United States, Italy and Spain and spanned both the acute and convalescent phases of COVID-19. Sample metadata almost always included a de-identified subject ID, COVID-19 status, age in years and sex. The prospective study material was composed of cDNA or gDNA derived from T cells, B-cell-depleted T cells, or PBMCs. Samples were obtained from the ongoing ImmuneRACE study (first 160 participants) and from over 1,000 subjects provided by 6 global collaborators. The repertoires were made available in a free public database intended to serve as a resource for research on the immune response to SARS-CoV-2. The dataset comprised deeply sampled blood TCRbeta repertoires from subjects exposed to, actively infected with, or recovered from COVID-19. HLA class I and class II types, where available, came from metadata supplied by the sample provider rather than from assay-based typing.

The research as a whole found: The amount of clinical and demographic metadata varied by source and participant and was provided uncurated.

The CDR3 sequence holds 13 residues, the cysteine and phenylalanine included. The retained sequence is limited to the CDR3, 39 bases, with the frame set at the first base. Collaborating institutions collected whole blood in K2EDTA tubes following their own protocols. Collaborator samples were shipped for TCRbeta analysis as frozen whole blood, isolated PBMCs, or DNA extracted from either sample type. This TCR was sampled from a woman of 80 years or more with active or convalescent COVID-19. The sample consisted of peripheral blood. Rearrangement joined TRBV12-3 or TRBV12-4 to TRBJ2-2; the D region possibly corresponds to TRBD2 (7 bases align). The CDR3 is CAGGARNTGELFF. In nucleotide form, the sequence is TGTGCAGGGGGGGCGCGAAACACCGGGGAGCTGTTTTTT.